These T cell receptor beta chains were read from a single sample in a study of neurological immune-mediated disorders. TCRdb reprocessed the 5' RACE reads via MiXCR and lists one record per CDR3 protein. The sample contains around 90,000 distinct CDR3 sequences, 13% of which appear only once. Sequencing was carried out using PBMCs. Every receptor here comes from a female donor with HTLV-1-associated myelopathy (HAM/TSP). Both conserved end residues are part of each CDR3. A D gene is named only where the DNA matches it firmly. Only some rows state a clone size, as once, few, many or a class for expanded clones.

v_gene: TRBV20-1; j_gene: TRBJ2-1; len: 11; abundance: many; d_gene: -; CDR3aa: CSARIYNEQFF; CDR3nt: TGCAGTGCCAGGATCTACAATGAGCAGTTCTTC
v_gene: TRBV5-5; j_gene: TRBJ2-1; len: 15; abundance: many; d_gene: TRBD2; CDR3aa: CASSLSSGGYNEQFF; CDR3nt: TGTGCCAGCAGCTTGAGTAGCGGGGGTTACAATGAGCAGTTCTTC
v_gene: TRBV6-5; j_gene: TRBJ2-3; len: 16; abundance: many; d_gene: -; CDR3aa: CASTNPRGSSTDTQYF; CDR3nt: TGTGCCAGCACTAATCCGCGGGGTTCTAGCACAGATACGCAGTATTTT
v_gene: TRBV9; j_gene: TRBJ2-7; len: 15; abundance: many; d_gene: TRBD1; CDR3aa: CASSVDPGGGYEQYF; CDR3nt: TGTGCCAGCAGCGTAGACCCAGGGGGCGGGTACGAGCAGTACTTC
v_gene: TRBV20-1; j_gene: TRBJ2-4; len: 16; abundance: many; d_gene: TRBD2; CDR3aa: CSARGGLAGLKNIQYF; CDR3nt: TGCAGTGCTAGAGGGGGTCTAGCGGGGCTAAAAAACATTCAGTACTTC
v_gene: TRBV15; j_gene: TRBJ1-4; len: 13; abundance: many; d_gene: -; CDR3aa: CATKFGGNEKLFF; CDR3nt: TGTGCCACCAAATTCGGAGGGAATGAAAAACTGTTTTTT
v_gene: TRBV7-9; j_gene: TRBJ2-6; len: 15; abundance: many; d_gene: -; CDR3aa: CASSSQGTGANVLTF; CDR3nt: TGTGCCAGCAGCTCGCAGGGCACTGGGGCCAACGTCCTGACTTTC
v_gene: TRBV7-8; j_gene: TRBJ2-7; len: 15; abundance: many; d_gene: TRBD1; CDR3aa: CASSFLSGTVLEQYF; CDR3nt: TGTGCCAGCAGCTTTCTATCCGGGACAGTCCTCGAGCAGTACTTC
v_gene: TRBV5-1; j_gene: TRBJ2-5; len: 13; abundance: many; d_gene: -; CDR3aa: CASSIDRPETQYF; CDR3nt: TGCGCCAGCAGCATAGACCGACCGGAGACCCAGTACTTC
v_gene: TRBV27; j_gene: TRBJ2-2; len: 17; abundance: few; d_gene: -; CDR3aa: CASSLSPRGANTGELFF; CDR3nt: TGTGCCAGCAGTTTAAGTCCGCGGGGAGCGAACACCGGGGAGCTGTTTTTT
v_gene: TRBV3-1; j_gene: TRBJ2-1; len: 14; abundance: many; d_gene: TRBD2; CDR3aa: CASSQGSGEGNRFF; CDR3nt: TGTGCCAGCAGCCAAGGAAGCGGGGAAGGGAATCGGTTCTTC
v_gene: TRBV6-6; j_gene: TRBJ1-5; len: 13; abundance: many; d_gene: -; CDR3aa: CASTSLGNQPQHF; CDR3nt: TGTGCCAGCACGAGCCTAGGCAATCAGCCCCAGCATTTT
v_gene: TRBV7-9; j_gene: TRBJ1-2; len: 16; abundance: many; d_gene: -; CDR3aa: CASSLTVGVAGYGYTF; CDR3nt: TGTGCCAGCAGCCTCACGGTCGGGGTGGCGGGCTATGGCTACACCTTC
v_gene: TRBV20-1; j_gene: TRBJ2-7; len: 12; abundance: many; d_gene: TRBD1; CDR3aa: CSGDSPSYEQYF; CDR3nt: TGCAGTGGGGACAGCCCCTCCTACGAGCAGTACTTC
v_gene: TRBV10-3; j_gene: TRBJ2-6; len: 17; abundance: many; d_gene: -; CDR3aa: CAITQQGKSSGANVLTF; CDR3nt: TGTGCCATCACCCAACAGGGTAAAAGCTCTGGGGCCAACGTCCTGACTTTC
v_gene: TRBV29-1; j_gene: TRBJ1-1; len: 8; abundance: many; d_gene: -; CDR3aa: CSVEDAFF; CDR3nt: TGCAGCGTTGAAGATGCTTTCTTT
v_gene: TRBV10-3; j_gene: TRBJ2-1; len: 16; abundance: many; d_gene: TRBD2; CDR3aa: CAIRGVSSGGAAEQFF; CDR3nt: TGTGCCATCAGGGGGGTTTCGAGCGGGGGGGCAGCTGAGCAGTTCTTC
v_gene: TRBV12-3/TRBV12-4; j_gene: TRBJ2-1; len: 12; abundance: -; d_gene: -; CDR3aa: CASSLGLGEQFF; CDR3nt: TGTGCCAGCAGTCTTGGGCTGGGTGAACAGTTCTTC
v_gene: TRBV15; j_gene: TRBJ2-2; len: 13; abundance: many; d_gene: -; CDR3aa: CATSGGYTGELFF; CDR3nt: TGTGCCACCAGTGGGGGATACACCGGGGAGCTGTTTTTT
v_gene: TRBV20-1; j_gene: TRBJ2-7; len: 13; abundance: once; d_gene: TRBD1; CDR3aa: CSARRDSPYEQYF; CDR3nt: TGCAGTGCTAGAAGGGACAGCCCGTACGAGCAGTACTTC
v_gene: TRBV3-1; j_gene: TRBJ1-2; len: 15; abundance: many; d_gene: -; CDR3aa: CASSPYINPRYGYTF; CDR3nt: TGTGCCAGCAGCCCCTACATCAATCCCCGCTATGGCTACACCTTC
v_gene: TRBV20-1; j_gene: TRBJ1-4; len: 14; abundance: many; d_gene: -; CDR3aa: CSARGSGADGKLFF; CDR3nt: TGCAGTGCTAGAGGCTCAGGGGCTGACGGAAAACTGTTTTTT
v_gene: TRBV6-2/TRBV6-3; j_gene: TRBJ2-7; len: 15; abundance: many; d_gene: -; CDR3aa: CASSYVSRASYEQYF; CDR3nt: TGTGCCAGCAGTTACGTGTCCAGGGCCTCCTACGAGCAGTACTTC
v_gene: TRBV7-3; j_gene: TRBJ2-1; len: 16; abundance: many; d_gene: TRBD2; CDR3aa: CASSSVRGGSYNEQFF; CDR3nt: TGTGCCAGCAGCTCGGTCCGCGGGGGCTCCTACAATGAGCAGTTCTTC
v_gene: TRBV7-6; j_gene: TRBJ2-7; len: 15; abundance: many; d_gene: -; CDR3aa: CASSPGDNRPYEQYF; CDR3nt: TGTGCCAGCAGCCCGGGGGACAACCGACCCTACGAGCAGTACTTC
v_gene: TRBV24-1; j_gene: TRBJ2-3; len: 17; abundance: many; d_gene: TRBD2; CDR3aa: CATSDLPQGGITDTQYF; CDR3nt: TGTGCCACCAGTGATTTACCCCAGGGAGGGATCACAGATACGCAGTATTTT
v_gene: TRBV19; j_gene: TRBJ1-2; len: 14; abundance: -; d_gene: -; CDR3aa: CASSKGLVGYGYTF; CDR3nt: TGTGCCAGTAGTAAGGGGCTTGTAGGCTATGGCTACACCTTC
v_gene: TRBV28; j_gene: TRBJ2-1; len: 14; abundance: many; d_gene: TRBD2; CDR3aa: CASHVQRGGLEQFF; CDR3nt: TGTGCCAGCCACGTCCAGCGGGGGGGCCTCGAGCAGTTCTTC
v_gene: TRBV2; j_gene: TRBJ2-7; len: 13; abundance: -; d_gene: -; CDR3aa: CAIDIFSSYEQYF; CDR3nt: TGTGCCATCGACATTTTTAGCTCCTACGAGCAGTACTTC
v_gene: TRBV5-1; j_gene: TRBJ2-7; len: 17; abundance: many; d_gene: TRBD1; CDR3aa: CASSLGSGGQGSGEQYF; CDR3nt: TGCGCCAGCAGCTTGGGGAGTGGGGGACAGGGCTCCGGGGAGCAGTACTTC
v_gene: TRBV5-1; j_gene: TRBJ2-7; len: 14; abundance: many; d_gene: TRBD1; CDR3aa: CASSPGQGAGEQYF; CDR3nt: TGCGCCAGCAGCCCGGGACAGGGGGCCGGCGAGCAGTACTTC
v_gene: TRBV5-1; j_gene: TRBJ1-2; len: 14; abundance: many; d_gene: -; CDR3aa: CASSLGRDNDGYTF; CDR3nt: TGCGCCAGCAGCTTGGGCCGGGACAACGATGGCTACACCTTC
v_gene: TRBV6-1; j_gene: TRBJ1-2; len: 14; abundance: many; d_gene: -; CDR3aa: CASRDWWKSYGYTF; CDR3nt: TGTGCCAGCAGAGATTGGTGGAAGAGCTATGGCTACACCTTC
v_gene: TRBV6-1; j_gene: TRBJ1-2; len: 17; abundance: many; d_gene: TRBD1; CDR3aa: CASSERGLGQGDYGYTF; CDR3nt: TGTGCCAGCAGTGAACGAGGGTTGGGGCAGGGGGACTATGGCTACACCTTC
v_gene: TRBV7-9; j_gene: TRBJ2-2; len: 15; abundance: many; d_gene: -; CDR3aa: CASRHTGYRTGELFF; CDR3nt: TGTGCCAGCAGACATACAGGGTATCGCACCGGGGAGCTGTTTTTT
v_gene: TRBV7-9; j_gene: TRBJ1-1; len: 12; abundance: many; d_gene: -; CDR3aa: CASNRDFSEAFF; CDR3nt: TGTGCCAGTAACAGGGATTTCTCTGAAGCTTTCTTT
v_gene: TRBV28; j_gene: TRBJ1-2; len: 14; abundance: many; d_gene: -; CDR3aa: CASTDSTFNYGYTF; CDR3nt: TGTGCCAGCACCGACAGTACCTTTAACTATGGCTACACCTTC
v_gene: TRBV5-1; j_gene: TRBJ2-1; len: 17; abundance: -; d_gene: TRBD2; CDR3aa: CASSSGGRAGRHDEQFF; CDR3nt: TGCGCCAGCAGCTCGGGGGGAAGGGCAGGGAGGCACGATGAGCAGTTCTTC
v_gene: TRBV20-1; j_gene: TRBJ2-1; len: 15; abundance: many; d_gene: -; CDR3aa: CMPTRWGLSYNEQFF; CDR3nt: TGCATGCCAACCCGATGGGGGCTCTCCTACAATGAGCAGTTCTTC
v_gene: TRBV20-1; j_gene: TRBJ2-3; len: 13; abundance: many; d_gene: -; CDR3aa: CSATGQHTDTQYF; CDR3nt: TGCAGTGCTACCGGACAACACACAGATACGCAGTATTTT
v_gene: TRBV30; j_gene: TRBJ2-1; len: 16; abundance: few; d_gene: TRBD2; CDR3aa: CAWRAPGSGGRNEQFF; CDR3nt: TGTGCCTGGAGGGCCCCTGGTAGCGGGGGGAGAAATGAGCAGTTCTTC